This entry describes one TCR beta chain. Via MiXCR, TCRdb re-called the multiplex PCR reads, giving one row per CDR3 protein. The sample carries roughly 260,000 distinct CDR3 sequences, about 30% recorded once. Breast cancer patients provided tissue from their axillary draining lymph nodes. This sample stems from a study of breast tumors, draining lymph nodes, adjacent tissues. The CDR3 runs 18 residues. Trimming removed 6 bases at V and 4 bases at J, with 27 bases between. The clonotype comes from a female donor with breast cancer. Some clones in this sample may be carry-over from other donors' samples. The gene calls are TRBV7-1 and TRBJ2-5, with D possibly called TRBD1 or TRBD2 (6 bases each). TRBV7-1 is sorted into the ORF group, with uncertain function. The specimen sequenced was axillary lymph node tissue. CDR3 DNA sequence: TGTGCCAGCAGTGCTAGCGAACACCTACAGGGACCCCCAGAGACCCAGTACTTC. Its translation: CASSASEHLQGPPETQYF.